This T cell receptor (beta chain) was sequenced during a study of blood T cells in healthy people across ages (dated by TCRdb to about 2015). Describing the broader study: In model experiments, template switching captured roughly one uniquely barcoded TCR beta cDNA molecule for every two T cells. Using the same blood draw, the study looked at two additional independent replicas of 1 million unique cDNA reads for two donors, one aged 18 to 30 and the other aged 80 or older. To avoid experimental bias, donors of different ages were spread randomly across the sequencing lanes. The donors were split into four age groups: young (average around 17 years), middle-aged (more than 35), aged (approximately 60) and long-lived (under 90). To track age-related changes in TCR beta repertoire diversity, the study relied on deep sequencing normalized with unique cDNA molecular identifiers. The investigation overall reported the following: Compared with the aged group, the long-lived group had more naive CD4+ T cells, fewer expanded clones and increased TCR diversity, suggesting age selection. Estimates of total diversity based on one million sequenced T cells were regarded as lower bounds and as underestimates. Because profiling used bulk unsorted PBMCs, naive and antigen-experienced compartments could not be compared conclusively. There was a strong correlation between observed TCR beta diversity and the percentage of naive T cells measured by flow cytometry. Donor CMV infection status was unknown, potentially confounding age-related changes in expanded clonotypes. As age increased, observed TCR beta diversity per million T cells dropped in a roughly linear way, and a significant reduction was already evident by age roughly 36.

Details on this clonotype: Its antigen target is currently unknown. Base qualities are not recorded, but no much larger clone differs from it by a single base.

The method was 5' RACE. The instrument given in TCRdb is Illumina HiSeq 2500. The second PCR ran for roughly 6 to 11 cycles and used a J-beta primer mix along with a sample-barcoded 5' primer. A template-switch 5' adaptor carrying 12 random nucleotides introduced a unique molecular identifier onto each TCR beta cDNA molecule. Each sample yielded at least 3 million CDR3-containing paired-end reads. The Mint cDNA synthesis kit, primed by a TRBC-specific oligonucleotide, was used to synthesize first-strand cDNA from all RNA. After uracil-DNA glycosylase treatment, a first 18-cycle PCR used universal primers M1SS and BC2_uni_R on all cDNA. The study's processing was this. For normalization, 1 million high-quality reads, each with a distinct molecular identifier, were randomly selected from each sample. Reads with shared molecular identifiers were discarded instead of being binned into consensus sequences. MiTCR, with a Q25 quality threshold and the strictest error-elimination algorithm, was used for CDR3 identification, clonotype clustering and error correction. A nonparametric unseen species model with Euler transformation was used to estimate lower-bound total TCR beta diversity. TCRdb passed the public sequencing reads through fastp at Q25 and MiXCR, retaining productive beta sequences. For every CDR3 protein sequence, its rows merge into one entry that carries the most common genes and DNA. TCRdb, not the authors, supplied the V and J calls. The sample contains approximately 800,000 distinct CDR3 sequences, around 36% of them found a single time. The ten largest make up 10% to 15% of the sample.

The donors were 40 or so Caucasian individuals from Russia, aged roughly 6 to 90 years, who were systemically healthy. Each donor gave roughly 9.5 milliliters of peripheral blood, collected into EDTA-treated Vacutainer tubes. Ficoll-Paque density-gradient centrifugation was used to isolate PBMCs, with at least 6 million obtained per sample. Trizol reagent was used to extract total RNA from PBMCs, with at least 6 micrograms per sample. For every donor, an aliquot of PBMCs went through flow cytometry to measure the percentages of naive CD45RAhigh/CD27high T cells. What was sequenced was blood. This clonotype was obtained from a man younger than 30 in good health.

The sequenced DNA: TGCAGTGCTATAGAGGGGGGCCCCACAGATACGCAGTATTTT. Translated, this is CSAIEGGPTDTQYF. The sequence joins TRBV20-1 to TRBJ2-3; the D region is possibly TRBD1 or TRBD2, each matching across 6 bases. Inclusive of the bounding cysteine and phenylalanine, the CDR3 is 14 residues long. The entry retains the CDR3 DNA only, 42 bases that are in frame from base 1. The junction carries 13 bases between V and J, which are trimmed by 4 bases and 2 bases respectively. The germline V gene (reference sequence) yields DFQATT for CDR1 and SNEGSKA for CDR2.